What follows are 15 T cell receptor beta chains derived from one specimen sequenced in a study of blood T cell repertoires in COVID-19. Assay used: immunoSEQ multiplex PCR; TCRdb lists only in-frame clones, some missing. The profile shows roughly 230,000 clones, about 80% of them singletons. Sequencing was done on a sample of peripheral blood. The receptors were sampled from a man aged 50 to 60 with active or convalescent COVID-19.

This clone was observed a single time. The V call is TRBV2, the J call TRBJ1-1; D call uncertain. The germline V gene has CDR1 SNHLY and CDR2 FYNNEI. V shed 1 base and J shed 0 bases, with 12 bases lying between them. The CDR3 runs to 16 residues. As DNA, the CDR3 is TGTGCCAGCAGTGAAGAGGGAGGTCACGTGAACACTGAAGCTTTCTTT. Translating it yields CASSEEGGHVNTEAFF. Full variable domain (rest looked up from reference TRBV2 and TRBJ1-1): EPEVTQTPSHQVTQMGQEVILRCVPISNHLYFYWYRQILGQKVEFLVSFYNNEISEKSEIFDDQFSVERPDGSNFTLKIRSTKLEDSAMYFCASSEEGGHVNTEAFFGQGTRLTVV.

The DNA for the CDR3 is TGCGCCAGCAAGACGACTAGCGGGGGGGTCCGCGAGCAGTACTTC. Translation gives CASKTTSGGVREQYF. The V gene is TRBV5-1, the J gene TRBJ2-7; TRBD2 matches 14 bases. Looked up from germline, CDR1 is SGHRS and CDR2 is YFSETQ. After removal of 6 bases from V and 6 bases from J, the junction contained 8 bases not matched to a gene. The CDR3 totals 15 residues.

The chain combines TRBV19 with TRBJ2-5, with D perhaps matching TRBD2 (5 bases). Germline-derived CDR1 and CDR2 are LNHDA and SQIVND (reference sequence). There are 14 residues in the CDR3. Trimming removed 1 base at V and 4 bases at J, with 10 bases between. The CDR3 spells CASSIAGMGETQYF. The CDR3 DNA is TGTGCCAGTAGTATAGCGGGGATGGGAGAGACCCAGTACTTC.

The DNA of the CDR3 is TGTGCCAGCAGCTTCAGTCTAGCGGGGGGGGAGACCCAGTACTTC. As protein: CASSFSLAGGETQYF. The rearrangement joins TRBV7-2 to TRBJ2-5, with 12 bases that match TRBD2. CDR1 is SGHTA, CDR2 FQGNSA, per germline. This CDR3 spans 15 amino acids. The V segment lost 3 bases and the J segment 5 bases; nucleotides outside the gene matches: 4.

The V gene is TRBV23-1, the J gene TRBJ1-5, with 10 positions matching TRBD1. TRBV23-1 is an ORF, and what it does is uncertain. CDR3 length equals 23 residues. V gave up 0 bases and J gave up 0 bases; unmatched junction bases: 20. The CDR3: CASSQSDPIPTGGSRYSNQPQHF. CDR3 sequence (DNA): TGCGCCAGCAGTCAATCGGATCCTATACCGACAGGGGGCTCAAGATATAGCAATCAGCCCCAGCATTTT.

The gene calls are TRBV6-5 and TRBJ2-7; D is possibly TRBD1 (5 bases). CDR1 and CDR2 from the germline V gene are MNHEY and SVGAGI. The germline V and J ends were trimmed by 0 bases and 5 bases, with 14 bases remaining between them. The CDR3 loop spans 15 amino acids. CDR3 loop: CASSYSGRAVDEQYF. Here the CDR3 DNA reads TGTGCCAGCAGTTACTCGGGCAGGGCGGTTGACGAGCAGTACTTC.

V usage is TRBV2 and J usage is TRBJ2-7; D remains unclear. The ends were cut back, 3 bases at V and 1 base at J, with 10 bases in the middle. CDR3 length: 14 residues. Germline CDR1 is SNHLY and CDR2 is FYNNEI. The CDR3 loop is CASSEQFSSYEQYF. The CDR3 nucleotides read TGTGCCAGCAGTGAGCAGTTTTCTTCCTACGAGCAGTACTTC.

V is TRBV7-6 and J is TRBJ2-1, with 15 bases lining up with TRBD2. CDR3 length: 16 residues. Unmatched junction bases numbered 2, after V lost 1 base and J lost 7 bases. The V gene's germline CDR1 is SGHVS and CDR2 FNYEAQ. The CDR3, as DNA: TGTGCCAGCAGCTTAGAAGGGACTAGCGGGAGGAATGAGCAGTTCTTC. Encoded protein: CASSLEGTSGRNEQFF. The whole variable domain, filled in from reference TRBV7-6 and TRBJ2-1, reads GAGVSQSPRYKVTKRGQDVALRCDPISGHVSLYWYRQALGQGPEFLTYFNYEAQQDKSGLPNDRFSAERPEGSISTLTIQRTEQRDSAMYRCASSLEGTSGRNEQFFGPGTRLTVL.

The rearrangement uses TRBV30 and TRBJ1-2; 7 positions match TRBD1. The trim removed 3 bases at V and 6 bases at J, leaving 10 bases unmatched. Germline loops: CDR1 GTSNPN, CDR2 SVGIG (reference sequence). The CDR3 is made up of 14 amino acids. CDR3 sequence: CAWRRQGVLDGYTF. The CDR3 DNA reads TGTGCCTGGAGACGGCAGGGGGTCTTGGATGGCTACACCTTC.

This clone occurred a few times. The rearrangement uses TRBV6-1 and TRBJ1-5; no clear D. V dropped 1 base and J dropped 7 bases, with 14 bases sitting between them. Germline V lookup: CDR1 MNHNS, CDR2 SASEGT. CDR3 size: 15 residues. CDR3 nucleotide sequence: TGTGCCAGCAGTGAAGTTTTGAGGGAGGGACAGCCCCAGCATTTT. This codes for CASSEVLREGQPQHF.

J is TRBJ1-6 and V is TRBV7-2, with D unresolved. The CDR3 is 14 residues long. V shed 5 bases and J shed 4 bases, with 9 bases lying between them. CDR1 is SGHTA, CDR2 FQGNSA, per germline. CDR3 residues: CASSPEEYNSPLHF. The CDR3 DNA follows: TGTGCCAGCAGCCCGGAGGAGTATAATTCACCCCTCCACTTT.

This clone was seen a handful of times. V gene TRBV7-2 combines with J gene TRBJ1-2; possibly TRBD1 for D (6 bases). Trimming removed 5 bases from V and 8 bases from J, with 12 bases in between. This CDR3 is 12 amino acids long. Germline-derived CDR1 and CDR2 are SGHTA and FQGNSA. This CDR3 reads CASSPAGAGYTF. The CDR3 region has the DNA TGTGCCAGCAGCCCCGCGGGGGCCGGCTACACCTTC.

The chain employs TRBV11-1 and TRBJ2-3; D may be TRBD1 (6 bases). The V gene's germline CDR1 is SGHAT and CDR2 FQDESV (reference sequence). The V gene lost 4 bases and the J gene lost 2 bases, with 16 bases spanning the gap. The CDR3 runs to 16 residues. CDR3 in amino acids: CASSSRQVFDTDTQYF. CDR3 nucleotides: TGTGCCAGCAGCTCGCGACAGGTTTTTGACACAGATACGCAGTATTTT.

The V gene is TRBV4-1, the J gene TRBJ2-7, with 7 nucleotides matching TRBD1. Per germline, CDR1 MGHRA and CDR2 YSYEKL. The CDR3 is 14 residues long. Trimming took 6 bases from V and 5 from J; bases not matched to a gene: 10. DNA of the CDR3: TGCGCCAGCAGTCCCCGGGACAGCCCCAACGAGCAGTACTTC. It translates to CASSPRDSPNEQYF.

The chain joins TRBV5-1 to TRBJ1-4, with 9 bases matching TRBD1. V trimming: 4 bases; J trimming: 0 bases; junction bases outside the gene matches: 7. Per germline, CDR1 SGHRS and CDR2 YFSETQ. The CDR3 has 17 residues. The CDR3 region is CASSAGQGITTNEKLFF. The CDR3 DNA reads as TGCGCCAGCAGCGCCGGACAGGGGATTACAACTAATGAAAAACTGTTTTTT.